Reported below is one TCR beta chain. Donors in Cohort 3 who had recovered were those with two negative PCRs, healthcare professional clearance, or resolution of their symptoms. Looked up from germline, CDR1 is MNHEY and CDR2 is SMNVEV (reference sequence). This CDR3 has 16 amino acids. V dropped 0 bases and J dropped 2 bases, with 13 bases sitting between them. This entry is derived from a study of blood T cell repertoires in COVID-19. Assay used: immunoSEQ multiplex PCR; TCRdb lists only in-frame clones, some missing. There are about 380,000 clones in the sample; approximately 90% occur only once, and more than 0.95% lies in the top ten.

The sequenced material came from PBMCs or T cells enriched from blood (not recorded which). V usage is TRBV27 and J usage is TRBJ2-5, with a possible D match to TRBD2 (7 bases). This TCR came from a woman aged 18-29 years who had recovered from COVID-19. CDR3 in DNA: TGTGCCAGCAGTTTATCCTCGGCGGGGGCACAAGAGACCCAGTACTTC. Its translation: CASSLSSAGAQETQYF.